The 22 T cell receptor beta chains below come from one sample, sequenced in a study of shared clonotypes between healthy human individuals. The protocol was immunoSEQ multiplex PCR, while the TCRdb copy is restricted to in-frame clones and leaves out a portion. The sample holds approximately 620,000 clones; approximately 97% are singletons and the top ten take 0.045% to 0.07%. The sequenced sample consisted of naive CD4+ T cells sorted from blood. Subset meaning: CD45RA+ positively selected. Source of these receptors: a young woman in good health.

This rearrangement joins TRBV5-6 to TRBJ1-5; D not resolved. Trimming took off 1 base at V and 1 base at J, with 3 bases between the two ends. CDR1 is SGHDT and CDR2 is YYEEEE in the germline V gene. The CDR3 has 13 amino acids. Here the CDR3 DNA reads TGTGCCAGCAGCTTGAACAGCAATCAGCCCCAGCATTTT. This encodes CASSLNSNQPQHF.

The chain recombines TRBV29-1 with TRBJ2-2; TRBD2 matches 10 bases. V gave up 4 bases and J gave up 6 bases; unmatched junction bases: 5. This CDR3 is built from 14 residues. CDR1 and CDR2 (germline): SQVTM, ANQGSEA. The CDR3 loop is CSVVSGRAAGELFF. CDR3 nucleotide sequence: TGCAGCGTTGTAAGCGGGAGGGCCGCCGGGGAGCTGTTTTTT.

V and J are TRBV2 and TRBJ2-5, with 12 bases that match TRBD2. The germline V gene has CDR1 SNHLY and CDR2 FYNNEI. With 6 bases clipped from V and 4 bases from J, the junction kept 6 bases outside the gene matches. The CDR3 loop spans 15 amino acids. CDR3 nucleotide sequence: TGTGCCAGCAGGGCCGGGACTAGCGGGCTAGAGACCCAGTACTTC. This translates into CASRAGTSGLETQYF.

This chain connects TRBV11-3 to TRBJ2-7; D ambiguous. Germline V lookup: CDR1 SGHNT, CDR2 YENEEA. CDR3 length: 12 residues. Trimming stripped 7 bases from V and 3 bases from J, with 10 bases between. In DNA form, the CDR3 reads TGTGCCAGCATCGATGGGTGCTACGAGCAGTACTTC. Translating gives CASIDGCYEQYF.

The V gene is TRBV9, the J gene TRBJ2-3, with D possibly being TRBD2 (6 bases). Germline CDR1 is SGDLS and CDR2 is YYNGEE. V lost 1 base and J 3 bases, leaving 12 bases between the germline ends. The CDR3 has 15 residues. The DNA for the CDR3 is TGTGCCAGCAGCGTATTAAGCGGGCCTACAGATACGCAGTATTTT. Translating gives CASSVLSGPTDTQYF.

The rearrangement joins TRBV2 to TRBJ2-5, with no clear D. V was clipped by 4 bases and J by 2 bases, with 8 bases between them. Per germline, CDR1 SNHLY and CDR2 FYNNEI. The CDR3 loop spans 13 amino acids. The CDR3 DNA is TGTGCCAGCAGTGGCTCACATCAAGAGACCCAGTACTTC. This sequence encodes CASSGSHQETQYF.

CDR3 loop: CASRPFGAEAFF. CDR3 nucleotides: TGTGCCAGTAGACCCTTTGGGGCTGAAGCTTTCTTT. J is TRBJ1-1 and V is TRBV19; no reliable D call. This CDR3 region has 12 residues. The V gene lost 6 bases and the J gene lost 6 bases, with 11 bases spanning the gap. Per germline, CDR1 LNHDA and CDR2 SQIVND (reference sequence). The entire variable domain, with the rest obtained from reference TRBV19 and TRBJ1-1, is as follows: DGGITQSPKYLFRKEGQNVTLSCEQNLNHDAMYWYRQDPGQGLRLIYYSQIVNDFQKGDIAEGYSVSREKKESFPLTVTSAQKNPTAFYLCASRPFGAEAFFGQGTRLTVV.

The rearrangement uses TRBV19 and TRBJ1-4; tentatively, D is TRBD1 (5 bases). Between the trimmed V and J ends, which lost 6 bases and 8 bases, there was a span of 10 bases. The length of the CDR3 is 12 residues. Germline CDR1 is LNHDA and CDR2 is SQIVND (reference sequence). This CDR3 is CASRRGAEKLFF. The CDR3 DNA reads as TGTGCCAGTAGGCGAGGGGCCGAAAAACTGTTTTTT.

CDR3 sequence: CASSGLGTAQETQYF. The DNA for the CDR3 is TGTGCCAGCAGTGGACTCGGGACAGCCCAAGAGACCCAGTACTTC. The chain combines TRBV6-5 with TRBJ2-5; 7 bases are shared with TRBD1. With 5 bases clipped from V and 1 base from J, the junction kept 7 bases outside the gene matches. Germline V gene data show CDR1 as MNHEY and CDR2 as SVGAGI. The CDR3 covers 15 residues.

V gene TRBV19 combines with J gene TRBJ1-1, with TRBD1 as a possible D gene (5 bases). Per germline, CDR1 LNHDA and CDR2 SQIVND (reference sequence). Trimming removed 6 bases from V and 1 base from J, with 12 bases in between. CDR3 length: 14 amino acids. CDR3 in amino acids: CASRPDRWNTEAFF. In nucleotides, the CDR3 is TGTGCCAGTAGACCCGACAGATGGAACACTGAAGCTTTCTTT.

Written as DNA, the CDR3 is TGTGCCAGCAGTGAACGGAAGGGGAGGAGAGAGACCCAGTACTTC. It is translated as CASSERKGRRETQYF. V and J are TRBV25-1 and TRBJ2-5; maybe TRBD2 (6 bases). The CDR3 consists of 15 residues. V lost 2 bases, J lost 4 bases, and 14 bases lay in between. CDR1 is MGHDK and CDR2 is SYGVNS in the germline V gene.

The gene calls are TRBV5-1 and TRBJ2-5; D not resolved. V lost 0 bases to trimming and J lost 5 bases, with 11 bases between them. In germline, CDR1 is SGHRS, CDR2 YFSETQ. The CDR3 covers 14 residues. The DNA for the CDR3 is TGCGCCAGCAGCTTGGTAGCAGGCCTGGAGACCCAGTACTTC. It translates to CASSLVAGLETQYF.

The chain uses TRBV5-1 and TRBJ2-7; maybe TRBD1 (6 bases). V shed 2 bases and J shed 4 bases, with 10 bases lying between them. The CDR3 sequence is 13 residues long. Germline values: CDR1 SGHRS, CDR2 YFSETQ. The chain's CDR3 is CASSFEQGYEQYF. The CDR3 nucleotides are TGCGCCAGCAGCTTCGAACAGGGTTACGAGCAGTACTTC.

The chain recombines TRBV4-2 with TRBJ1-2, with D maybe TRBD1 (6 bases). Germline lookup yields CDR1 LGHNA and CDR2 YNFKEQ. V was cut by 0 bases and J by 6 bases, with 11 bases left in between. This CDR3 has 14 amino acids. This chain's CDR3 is CASSQDRAGDGYTF. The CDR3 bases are TGTGCCAGCAGCCAAGATCGGGCAGGGGATGGCTACACCTTC.

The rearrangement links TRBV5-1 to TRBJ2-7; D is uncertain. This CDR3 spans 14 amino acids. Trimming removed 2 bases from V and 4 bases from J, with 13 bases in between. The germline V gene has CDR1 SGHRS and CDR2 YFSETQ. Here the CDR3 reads CASSFVPGSYEQYF. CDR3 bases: TGCGCCAGCAGCTTTGTCCCTGGCAGTTACGAGCAGTACTTC.

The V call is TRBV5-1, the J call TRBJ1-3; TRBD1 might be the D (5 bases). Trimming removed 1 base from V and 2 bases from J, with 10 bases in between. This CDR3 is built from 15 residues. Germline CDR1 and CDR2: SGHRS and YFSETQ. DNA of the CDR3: TGCGCCAGCAGCTTGCACCCCAGGGCTGGAAACACCATATATTTT. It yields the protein CASSLHPRAGNTIYF.

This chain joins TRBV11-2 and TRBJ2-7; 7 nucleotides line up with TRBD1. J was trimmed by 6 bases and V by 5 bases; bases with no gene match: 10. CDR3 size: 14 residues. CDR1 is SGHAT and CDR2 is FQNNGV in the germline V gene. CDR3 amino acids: CASSEPATGLEQYF. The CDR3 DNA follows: TGTGCCAGCAGCGAACCGGCGACAGGGCTCGAGCAGTACTTC.

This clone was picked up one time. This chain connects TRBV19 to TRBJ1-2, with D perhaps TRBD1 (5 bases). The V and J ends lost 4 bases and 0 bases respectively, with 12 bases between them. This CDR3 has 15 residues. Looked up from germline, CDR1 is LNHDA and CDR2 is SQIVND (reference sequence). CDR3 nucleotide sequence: TGTGCCAGTAGTACGGACCCCAGGGCTAACTATGGCTACACCTTC. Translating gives CASSTDPRANYGYTF.

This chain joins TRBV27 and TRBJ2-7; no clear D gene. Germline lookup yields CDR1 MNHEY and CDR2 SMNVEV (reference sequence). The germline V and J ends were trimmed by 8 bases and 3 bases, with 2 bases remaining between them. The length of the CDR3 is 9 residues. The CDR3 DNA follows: TGTGCCAGCGGCTACGAGCAGTACTTC. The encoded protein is CASGYEQYF.

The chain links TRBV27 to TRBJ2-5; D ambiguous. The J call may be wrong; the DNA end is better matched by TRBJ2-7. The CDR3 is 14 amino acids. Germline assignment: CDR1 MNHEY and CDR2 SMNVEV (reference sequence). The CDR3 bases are TGTGCCGGAAAATCAGGAAGGCCCTCCTACGAGCAGTACTTC. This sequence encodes CAGKSGRPSYEQYF.

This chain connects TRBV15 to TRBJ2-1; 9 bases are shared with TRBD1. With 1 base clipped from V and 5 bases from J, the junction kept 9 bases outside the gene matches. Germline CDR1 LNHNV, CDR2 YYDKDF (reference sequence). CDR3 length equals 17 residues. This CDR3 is CATSRGSGTGTNNEQFF. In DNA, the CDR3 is TGTGCCACCAGCAGAGGGTCCGGGACAGGGACTAACAATGAGCAGTTCTTC.

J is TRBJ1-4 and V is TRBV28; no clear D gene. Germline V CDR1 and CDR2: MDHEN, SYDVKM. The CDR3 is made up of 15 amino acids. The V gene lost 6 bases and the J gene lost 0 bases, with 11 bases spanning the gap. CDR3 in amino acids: CASRPHIATNEKLFF. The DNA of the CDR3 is TGTGCCAGCAGGCCCCACATAGCAACTAATGAAAAACTGTTTTTT.